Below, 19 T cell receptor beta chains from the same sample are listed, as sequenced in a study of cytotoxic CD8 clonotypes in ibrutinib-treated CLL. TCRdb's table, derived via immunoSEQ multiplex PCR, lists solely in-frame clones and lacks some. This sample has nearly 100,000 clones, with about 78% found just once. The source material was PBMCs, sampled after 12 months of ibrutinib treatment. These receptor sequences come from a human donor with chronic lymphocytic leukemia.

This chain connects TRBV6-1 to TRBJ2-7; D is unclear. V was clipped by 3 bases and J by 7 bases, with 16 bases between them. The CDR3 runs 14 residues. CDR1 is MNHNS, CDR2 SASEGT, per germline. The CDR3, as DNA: TGTGCCAGCAGTGAGCGGATAGGTCGGCAAGAGCAGTACTTC. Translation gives CASSERIGRQEQYF.

CDR3 nucleotides: TGTGCCAGCAGCACGTCCGGGGGGTCGAAAGAGACCCAGTACTTC. It is translated as CASSTSGGSKETQYF. This rearrangement joins TRBV7-9 to TRBJ2-5, with 7 bases matching TRBD2. From germline, CDR1 is SEHNR and CDR2 FQNEAQ (reference sequence). The CDR3 consists of 15 residues. V was pared by 5 bases and J by 3 bases, with 9 bases of the junction left unmatched.

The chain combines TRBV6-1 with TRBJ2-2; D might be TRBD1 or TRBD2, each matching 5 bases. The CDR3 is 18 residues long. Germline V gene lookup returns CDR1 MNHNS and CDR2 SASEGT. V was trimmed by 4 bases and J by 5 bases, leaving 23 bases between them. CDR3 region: CASSGHHGAMPGTGELFF. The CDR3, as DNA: TGTGCCAGCAGTGGACACCACGGGGCCATGCCGGGGACCGGGGAGCTGTTTTTT.

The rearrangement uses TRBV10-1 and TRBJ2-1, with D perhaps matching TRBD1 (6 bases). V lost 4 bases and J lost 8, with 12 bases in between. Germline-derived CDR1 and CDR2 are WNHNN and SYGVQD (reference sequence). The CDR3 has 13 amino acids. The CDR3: CASSAWTADEQFF. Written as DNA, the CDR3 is TGCGCCAGCAGTGCTTGGACAGCCGATGAGCAGTTCTTC.

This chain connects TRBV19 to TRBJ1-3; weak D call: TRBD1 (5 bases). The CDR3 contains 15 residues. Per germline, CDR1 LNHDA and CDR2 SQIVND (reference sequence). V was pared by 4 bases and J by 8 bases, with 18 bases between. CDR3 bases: TGTGCCAGTAGTACCTGGGACCGTAGGAGCGACACCATATATTTT. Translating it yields CASSTWDRRSDTIYF.

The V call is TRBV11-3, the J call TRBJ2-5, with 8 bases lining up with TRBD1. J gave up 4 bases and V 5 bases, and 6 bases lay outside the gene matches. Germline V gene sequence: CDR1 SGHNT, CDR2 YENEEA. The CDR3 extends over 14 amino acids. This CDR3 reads CASSLTGVAETQYF. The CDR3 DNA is TGTGCCAGCAGCCTGACAGGGGTGGCAGAGACCCAGTACTTC.

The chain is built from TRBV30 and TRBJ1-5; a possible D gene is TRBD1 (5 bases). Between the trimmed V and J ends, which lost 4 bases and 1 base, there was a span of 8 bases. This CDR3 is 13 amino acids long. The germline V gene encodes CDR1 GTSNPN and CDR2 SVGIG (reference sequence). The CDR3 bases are TGTGCCTGGAACCGGGACAGCAATCAGCCCCAGCATTTT. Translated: CAWNRDSNQPQHF.

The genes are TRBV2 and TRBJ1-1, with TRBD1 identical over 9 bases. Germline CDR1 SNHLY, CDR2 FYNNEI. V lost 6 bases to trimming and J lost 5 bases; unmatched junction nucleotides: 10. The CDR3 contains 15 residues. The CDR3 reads CASRSPGQGNTEAFF. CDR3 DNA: TGTGCCAGCAGGAGTCCGGGACAGGGTAATACTGAAGCTTTCTTT.

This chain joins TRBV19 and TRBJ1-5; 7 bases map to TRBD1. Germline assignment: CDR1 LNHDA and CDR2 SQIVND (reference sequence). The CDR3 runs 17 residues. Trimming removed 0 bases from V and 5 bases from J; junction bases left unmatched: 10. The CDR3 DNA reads TGTGCCAGTAGTATAGATTCGGGACAGCTCGTTTATCAGCCCCAGCATTTT. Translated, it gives CASSIDSGQLVYQPQHF.

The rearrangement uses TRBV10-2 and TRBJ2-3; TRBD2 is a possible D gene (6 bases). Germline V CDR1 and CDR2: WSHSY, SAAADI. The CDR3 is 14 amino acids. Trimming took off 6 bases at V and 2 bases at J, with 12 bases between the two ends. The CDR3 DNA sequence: TGCGCCAGCAGGGGGACTCGTCCCACAGATACGCAGTATTTT. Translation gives CASRGTRPTDTQYF.

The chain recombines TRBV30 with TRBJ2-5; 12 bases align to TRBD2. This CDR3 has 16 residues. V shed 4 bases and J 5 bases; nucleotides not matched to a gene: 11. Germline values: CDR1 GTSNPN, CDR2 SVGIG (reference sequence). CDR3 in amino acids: CAWTRGLAGQEETQYF. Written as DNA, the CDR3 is TGTGCCTGGACCCGGGGACTAGCGGGCCAGGAGGAGACCCAGTACTTC.

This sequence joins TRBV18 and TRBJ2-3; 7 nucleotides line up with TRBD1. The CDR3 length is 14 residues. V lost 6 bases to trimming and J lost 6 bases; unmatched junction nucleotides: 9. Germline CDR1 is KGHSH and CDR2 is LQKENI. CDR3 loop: CASSPGDSPDTQYF. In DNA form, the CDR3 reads TGTGCCAGCTCCCCTGGGGACAGCCCCGATACGCAGTATTTT. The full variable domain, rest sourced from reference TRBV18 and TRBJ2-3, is NAGVMQNPRHLVRRRGQEARLRCSPMKGHSHVYWYRQLPEEGLKFMVYLQKENIIDESGMPKERFSAEFPKEGPSILRIQQVVRGDSAAYFCASSPGDSPDTQYFGPGTRLTVL.

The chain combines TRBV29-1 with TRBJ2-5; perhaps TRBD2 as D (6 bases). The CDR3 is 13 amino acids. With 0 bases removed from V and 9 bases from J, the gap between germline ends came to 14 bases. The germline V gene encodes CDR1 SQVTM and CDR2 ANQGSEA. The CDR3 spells CSVEDRAGKAQYF. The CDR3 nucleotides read TGCAGCGTTGAAGATCGGGCGGGGAAGGCCCAGTACTTC.

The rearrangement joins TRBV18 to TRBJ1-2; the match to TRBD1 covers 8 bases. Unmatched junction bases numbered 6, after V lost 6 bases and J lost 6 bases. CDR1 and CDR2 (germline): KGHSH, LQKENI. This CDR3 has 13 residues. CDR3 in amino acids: CASSQGQEDGYTF. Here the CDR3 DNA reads TGTGCCAGCTCCCAGGGACAGGAGGATGGCTACACCTTC.

In DNA form, the CDR3 reads TGTGCCAGCAGTGAAGAGGGGGCTTGGGATACGCAGTATTTT. This translates into CASSEEGAWDTQYF. V and J are TRBV6-1 and TRBJ2-3, with TRBD1 identical over 7 bases. Germline V CDR1 and CDR2: MNHNS, SASEGT. This CDR3 is 14 amino acids long. J gave up 6 bases and V 1 base, and 4 bases lay outside the gene matches.

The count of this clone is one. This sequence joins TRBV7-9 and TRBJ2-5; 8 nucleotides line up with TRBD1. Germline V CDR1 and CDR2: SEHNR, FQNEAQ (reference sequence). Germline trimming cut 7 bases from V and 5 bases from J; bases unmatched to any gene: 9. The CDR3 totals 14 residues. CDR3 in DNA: TGTGCCAGCACCCAGGGGGCGCCCGGGGAGACCCAGTACTTC. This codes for CASTQGAPGETQYF. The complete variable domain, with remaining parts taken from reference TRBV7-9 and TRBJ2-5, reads DTGVSQNPRHKITKRGQNVTFRCDPISEHNRLYWYRQTLGQGPEFLTYFQNEAQLEKSRLLSDRFSAERPKGSFSTLEIQRTEQGDSAMYLCASTQGAPGETQYFGPGTRLLVL.

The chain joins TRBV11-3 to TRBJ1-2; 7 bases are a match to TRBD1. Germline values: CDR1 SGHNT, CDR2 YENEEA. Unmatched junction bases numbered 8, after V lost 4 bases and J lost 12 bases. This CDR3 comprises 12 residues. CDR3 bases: TGTGCCAGCAGCTCTGAGAGACAGGGACACACCTTC. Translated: CASSSERQGHTF.

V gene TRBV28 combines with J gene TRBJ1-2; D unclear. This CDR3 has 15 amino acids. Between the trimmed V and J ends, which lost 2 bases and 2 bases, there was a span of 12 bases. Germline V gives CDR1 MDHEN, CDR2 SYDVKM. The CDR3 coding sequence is TGTGCCAGCAGTTTAGGACGGAAGGAAAACTATGGCTACACCTTC. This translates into CASSLGRKENYGYTF.

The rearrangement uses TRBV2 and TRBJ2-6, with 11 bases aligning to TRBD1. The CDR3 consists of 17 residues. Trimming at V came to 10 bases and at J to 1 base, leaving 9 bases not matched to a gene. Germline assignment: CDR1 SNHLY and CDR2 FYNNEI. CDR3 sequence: CATSPGQGASGANVLTF. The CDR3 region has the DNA TGTGCCACCTCGCCAGGACAGGGGGCTTCTGGGGCCAACGTCCTGACTTTC.